This TCR beta chain comes out of a study of vaccination effects on CD4 cells after COVID-19. The overall study: Subjects were given two BNT162b2 or mRNA-1273 vaccine doses.

About this clone itself: The antigen is not known.

Repertoires were generated with immunoSEQ multiplex PCR, while TCRdb's copy carries only in-frame clones and drops some. There are about 54,000 clones in the sample; over 80% occur only once, and 2% to 3% lies in the top ten. In the ViraFEST assay, antigen-specific CD4+ clonotypes were identified by expansion after peptide-pool stimulation. After roughly 11 days in culture, the CD4+ T cells were isolated. Testing of the vaccine recipients showed negative nucleocapsid antibodies and no prior SARS-CoV-2 infection. Study results and limitations: After vaccination of healthy people, only 1 of 255 vaccine-induced clones cross-reacted with common cold coronaviruses. Convalescent patients were scarce in the study, and it lacked early post-infection timepoints.

This specimen consisted of CD4+ T cells from PBMCs cultured with HCoV-229E spike peptides, obtained before COVID-19 vaccination. The receptor comes from a human donor who received a COVID-19 vaccine.

The CDR3 bases are TGCAGTGCTAGTGAAGGGTATGGCTACACCTTC. This encodes CSASEGYGYTF. The chain combines TRBV20-1 with TRBJ1-2, with unresolved D. The CDR3 extends over 11 amino acids. Germline assignment: CDR1 DFQATT and CDR2 SNEGSKA (reference sequence). V was clipped by 3 bases and J by 5 bases, with 7 bases between them.